The rows below give T cell receptor beta chains drawn from one sample of a study of T cell repertoires in cytomegalovirus infection. TCRdb reanalysed the reads using MiXCR and keeps one entry per CDR3 protein. The profile shows about 830,000 distinct CDR3 sequences, around a third of them singletons. Their cognate antigens are unknown. The sequences come from cultured CD8+ T cells from PBMCs, collected from culture after CMV antigen stimulation. These receptor sequences come from a human donor in good health (CMV status not recorded). Some clones in this sample may be carry-over from other donors' samples. CDR3s include the opening cysteine and the closing phenylalanine or tryptophan. D genes are given only for firm matches. Part of the rows lack a size; the others show once, few, many or a class for expanded clones.

v_gene,abundance,j_gene,d_gene,CDR3nt,CDR3aa
TRBV27,NA,TRBJ2-5,TRBD2,TGTGCCAGCAGGTCTAGCGGGGGGGCCTTAGAGACCCAGTACTTC,CASRSSGGALETQYF
TRBV4-3,NA,TRBJ1-5,NA,TGCGCCAGCAGCCAAGACACAGTCAATCAGCCCCAGCATTTT,CASSQDTVNQPQHF
TRBV7-9,NA,TRBJ2-1,NA,TGTGCCAGCGGCTTAATACAAGGGTTCGACAATGAGCAGTTCTTC,CASGLIQGFDNEQFF
TRBV29-1,NA,TRBJ2-3,NA,TGCAGCGTTGCCTACTTTACAGATACGCAGTATTTT,CSVAYFTDTQYF
TRBV6-6,NA,TRBJ1-1,NA,TGTGCCAGCAGTTACCGGATAGGCTCCGACGGTGGAACTGAAGCTTTCTTT,CASSYRIGSDGGTEAFF
TRBV2,NA,TRBJ2-3,TRBD2,TGTGCCAGCATCGCTAGCGGGGTTTCAGATACGCAGTATTTT,CASIASGVSDTQYF
TRBV5-6,NA,TRBJ2-5,TRBD1,TGTGCCAGCAGCTCTCTTGGACAGGGAGGTTTGTACCAAGAGACCCAGTACTTC,CASSSLGQGGLYQETQYF
TRBV12-3/TRBV12-4,NA,TRBJ2-1,TRBD2,TGTGCCAGCAGGTTAGCGGGCGATGAGCAGTTCTTC,CASRLAGDEQFF
TRBV6-1,NA,TRBJ2-3,NA,TGTGCCAGCAGTCCCGGGCGCGGGGGCCAGCACACAGATACGCAGTATTTT,CASSPGRGGQHTDTQYF
TRBV19,few,TRBJ2-5,NA,TGTGCCAGTAGTATTGAGGATTCTAGACAAGAGACCCAGTACTTC,CASSIEDSRQETQYF